This T cell receptor beta chain was sequenced during a study of cytotoxic CD8 clonotypes in ibrutinib-treated CLL (dated by TCRdb to the early 2020s). Notes on the research overall: In this cohort, some 14 patients were treatment-naive and some 10 were relapsed/refractory, while some 18 had unmutated IGHV. Of the 86 participants in the trial, about 25 had longitudinal samples available. Responses were partial in roughly 24 patients and complete in 2; after median 68 months follow-up, 14 stayed in remission and roughly twelve progressed. Cryopreserved peripheral blood mononuclear cells were collected at three points: before therapy, at response, and at either sustained remission or disease progression. On average, each sample had approximately 280,000 productive templates and 94,082 productive rearrangements. Every remission and progressive disease sample was obtained while ibrutinib was still being received by the patients. Samples at response were collected after a median of 12 months of treatment, with a range of about 6 to 36 months.

Including the terminal cysteine and phenylalanine, the CDR3 comprises 16 residues. Left in the record is the CDR3 DNA by itself, 48 bases read in frame from the first base. Cut back by 2 bases and 3 bases, the V and J ends lie 15 bases apart. The germline V gene (reference sequence) yields MNHEY for CDR1 and SMNVEV for CDR2. General findings and caveats noted by the study authors: At ibrutinib response clonality went up, during sustained remission it held steady, and at progression it dropped back toward baseline. Baseline clonality exceeded that of age-matched healthy donors and correlated strongly with circulating CD8+ T-cell counts. Lymph node repertoires were not examined, and the timing of sampling was not matched between patients in sustained remission and those whose disease progressed. Public clonotypes were rare and either contracted or stayed stable during treatment, and the rise in clonality at ibrutinib response reflected the expansion of private clonotypes.

For TCR beta library preparation, approximately 2 micrograms of genomic DNA were isolated from cryopreserved PBMCs. High-throughput TCR beta sequencing was performed on longitudinal blood samples from CLL patients receiving ibrutinib monotherapy. The patients took part in an open-label, single-center phase 2 trial of ibrutinib monotherapy. This clone was seen only a few times. Its recognized antigen is unknown. Nothing much larger sits one base from this clone, and base qualities are not available. A MiSeq instrument was used for deep resolution sequencing, which targeted depths ranging from 1 in 1 million up to 1 in 200,000 T cells, with coverage averaging 10x for each clonotype. The immunoSEQ hsTCRB Kit was used to generate TCR beta libraries. As for how the authors treated the data: ImmunoSEQ Data Assistant and ImmunoSEQ Analyzer were used for data analysis, and V, D and J genes were assigned according to IMGT definitions. Clonality, with values ranging from 0 to 1, was calculated as one minus the normalized Shannon entropy of productive rearrangement frequencies. Public clonotype analysis was restricted to overrepresented clonotypes comprising at least 0.05% of each patient's repertoire. Thirteen age-matched healthy donor repertoires from immuneACCESS were used as controls for clonality. TCRdb took over this immuneACCESS table, retaining in-frame rearrangements with V and J assigned. Such tables are incomplete; in checked studies, under half of the missing clones stem from an unresolved V gene, and the remainder is unexplained. V, J and clone size are those of that table, while D and trimming were read from the DNA. The sample table records hundreds of thousands of clones; 67% of these occur just once. 5% to 6.5% of the sample is taken by the ten largest.

The material was PBMCs, obtained after 36 months of ibrutinib treatment. This receptor chain uses TRBV27 and TRBJ2-3, with TRBD1 tentatively as D gene (6 bases match). The sequence derives from a human donor with chronic lymphocytic leukemia. Here is the DNA: TGTGCCAGCAGTTTACTATCCAGGGGTGGGACAGATACGCAGTATTTT. Translated, it gives CASSLLSRGGTDTQYF.